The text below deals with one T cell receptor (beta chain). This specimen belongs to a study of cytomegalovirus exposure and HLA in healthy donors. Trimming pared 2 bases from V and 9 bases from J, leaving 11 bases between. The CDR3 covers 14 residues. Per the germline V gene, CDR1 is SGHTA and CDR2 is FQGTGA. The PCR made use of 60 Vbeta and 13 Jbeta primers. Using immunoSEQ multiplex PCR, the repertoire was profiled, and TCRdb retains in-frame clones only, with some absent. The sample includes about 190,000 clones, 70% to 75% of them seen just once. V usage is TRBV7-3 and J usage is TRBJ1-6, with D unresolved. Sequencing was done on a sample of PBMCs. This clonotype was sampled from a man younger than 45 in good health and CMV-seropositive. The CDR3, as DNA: TGTGCCAGCAGCTTAGAGGGTACCGGTTCACCCCTCCACTTT. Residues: CASSLEGTGSPLHF.